A single sample is the source of the 30 T cell receptor beta chains below, sequenced in a study of monozygotic twins with inflammatory bowel disease. TCRdb reprocessed the 5' RACE reads, keeping one entry per CDR3 protein, no DNA. The sample includes more than 300,000 distinct CDR3 sequences. The sequenced sample was blood. All receptors come from a human donor with ulcerative colitis or Crohn's disease, or a healthy co-twin of an affected twin (not recorded which).

This sequence joins TRBV4-2 and TRBJ2-1; the TCRdb D gene call, TRBD1, has no DNA to confirm it. This CDR3 spans 17 amino acids. Germline V lookup: CDR1 LGHNA, CDR2 YNFKEQ. This CDR3 reads CASSQALHRGGLNEQFF.

CDR3 in amino acids: CATSTGQGSDEKLFF. The chain uses TRBV15 and TRBJ1-4; TCRdb indicates TRBD1, and absent DNA this call remains unverified. Germline CDR1 is LNHNV and CDR2 is YYDKDF (reference sequence). The CDR3 runs 15 residues.

The gene calls are TRBV6-6 and TRBJ1-2; the TCRdb call, TRBD1, lacks DNA for checking. The length of the CDR3 is 14 residues. Germline lookup yields CDR1 MNHNY and CDR2 SVGAGI (reference sequence). The CDR3 protein is CASSYEGISYGYTF.

The chain recombines TRBV4-3 with TRBJ1-1; the TCRdb D gene call, TRBD1, has no DNA to confirm it. The germline CDR1 and CDR2 sequences are LGHNA and YSLEER. The CDR3 covers 14 residues. The CDR3 loop reads CASSQEPDTMRAFF.

The chain recombines TRBV21-1 with TRBJ1-5; TCRdb proposes TRBD1, but this gene call is untestable without DNA. TRBV21-1 is listed as a pseudogene. The CDR3 consists of 19 residues. The CDR3 loop reads CASSKRTRTAPSGYQPQHF.

The rearrangement uses TRBV28 and TRBJ2-1. From germline, CDR1 is MDHEN and CDR2 SYDVKM. CDR3 size: 14 residues. The CDR3 spells CASSLLGLNNEQFF. Filled out from reference TRBV28 and TRBJ2-1, the complete variable domain reads DVKVTQSSRYLVKRTGEKVFLECVQDMDHENMFWYRQDPGLGLRLIYFSYDVKMKEKGDIPEGYSVSREKKERFSLILESASTNQTSMYLCASSLLGLNNEQFFGPGTRLTVL.

This chain joins TRBV4-3 and TRBJ2-7; the TCRdb D gene call, TRBD2, has no DNA to confirm it. CDR3 length: 16 amino acids. The germline CDR1 and CDR2 sequences are LGHNA and YSLEER. The CDR3 protein is CASSQLSGGAVYEQYF.

The J gene is TRBJ2-1, the V gene TRBV30; TCRdb indicates TRBD2, and absent DNA this call remains unverified. Germline CDR1 and CDR2: GTSNPN and SVGIG (reference sequence). CDR3 length equals 13 residues. CDR3 protein: CAWSVGTPNEQFF. The variable domain in full, with the rest retrieved from reference TRBV30 and TRBJ2-1, is SQTIHQWPATLVQPVGSPLSLECTVEGTSNPNLYWYRQAAGRGLQLLFYSVGIGQISSEVPQNLSASRPQDRQFILSSKKLLLSDSGFYLCAWSVGTPNEQFFGPGTRLTVL.

The rearrangement joins TRBV5-4 to TRBJ1-2; TCRdb returns TRBD1, unconfirmable since there is no DNA. The CDR3 length is 14 residues. Germline V gene sequence: CDR1 SGHNT, CDR2 YYREEE (reference sequence). CDR3 in amino acids: CASSFGTVNYGYTF.

This sequence joins TRBV21-1 and TRBJ2-7. TRBV21-1 is a known pseudogene. CDR3 size: 15 residues. The CDR3 here is CASSRPAVISYEQYF.

The chain is built from TRBV6-2 or TRBV6-3 and TRBJ1-1. This CDR3 is built from 14 residues. Looked up from germline, CDR1 is MNHEY and CDR2 is SVGEGT. The CDR3 loop is CASRLSRDNSEAFF.

The J gene is TRBJ1-6, the V gene TRBV20-1. The germline V gene has CDR1 DFQATT and CDR2 SNEGSKA (reference sequence). CDR3 length: 13 amino acids. This CDR3 is CSALSVYNSPLHF.

The rearrangement links TRBV12-3 or TRBV12-4 to TRBJ1-1. There are 16 residues in the CDR3. The CDR3 loop reads CASMYQRVGGNTEAFF.

This chain uses TRBV5-1 with TRBJ1-6. The CDR3 totals 14 residues. CDR1 and CDR2 (germline): SGHRS, YFSETQ. CDR3 sequence reads: CASSLDGGVSPLHF.

CDR3 loop: CSARSGQADTQYF. The rearrangement links TRBV20-1 to TRBJ2-3; TCRdb indicates TRBD1, and absent DNA this call remains unverified. CDR3 length: 13 amino acids. CDR1 is DFQATT and CDR2 is SNEGSKA in the germline V gene (reference sequence).

V is TRBV4-3 and J is TRBJ2-5. Germline V lookup: CDR1 LGHNA, CDR2 YSLEER. The CDR3 sequence is 13 residues long. CDR3 in amino acids: CASSQDLVETQYF.

The genes are TRBV12-3 or TRBV12-4 and TRBJ1-2; there is no DNA to check the TCRdb D call of TRBD1. The CDR3 has 15 amino acids. The CDR3 reads CASSALRTALYGYTF.

Here the CDR3 reads CASSQASGSLRGNEQFF. J is TRBJ2-1 and V is TRBV4-3; TCRdb proposes TRBD1, but this gene call is untestable without DNA. Germline values: CDR1 LGHNA, CDR2 YSLEER. CDR3 size: 17 residues.

The chain joins TRBV7-2 to TRBJ2-1; there is no DNA to check the TCRdb D call of TRBD1. From germline, CDR1 is SGHTA and CDR2 FQGNSA. The CDR3 extends over 14 amino acids. The CDR3 spells CASSFWGLGNEQFF. Full variable domain (outside the CDR3, taken from reference TRBV7-2 and TRBJ2-1): GAGVSQSPSNKVTEKGKDVELRCDPISGHTALYWYRQSLGQGLEFLIYFQGNSAPDKSGLPSDRFSAERTGGSVSTLTIQRTQQEDSAVYLCASSFWGLGNEQFFGPGTRLTVL.

The rearrangement uses TRBV5-1 and TRBJ2-3. CDR3 length equals 14 residues. CDR1 and CDR2 from the germline V gene are SGHRS and YFSETQ. CDR3 residues: CASSPTSSTDTQYF.

V is TRBV11-2 and J is TRBJ1-1; absent DNA, TCRdb's TRBD1 call cannot be checked. CDR1 and CDR2 (germline): SGHAT, FQNNGV. This CDR3 is 15 amino acids long. CDR3 region: CASSARDRGNTEAFF.

The rearrangement links TRBV27 to TRBJ2-6. The CDR3 covers 17 residues. Germline V gene lookup returns CDR1 MNHEY and CDR2 SMNVEV (reference sequence). CDR3: CASSLQARRSGANVLTF.

The chain carries TRBV4-2 and TRBJ2-5; TCRdb lists TRBD1, though no DNA is available to test this call. The germline gives CDR1 LGHNA, CDR2 YNFKEQ. This CDR3 has 15 amino acids. Here the CDR3 reads CASSQVDRNQETQYF.

The chain has TRBV5-1 and TRBJ2-5; TCRdb indicates TRBD1, and absent DNA this call remains unverified. There are 13 residues in the CDR3. CDR1 SGHRS and CDR2 YFSETQ come from the germline V gene. CDR3 amino acids: CASSRGLQETQYF.

The chain couples TRBV6-5 to TRBJ2-7. This CDR3 has 15 amino acids. CDR1 MNHEY and CDR2 SVGAGI come from the germline V gene. CDR3: CASSYSTVNTYEQYF.

The chain joins TRBV7-2 to TRBJ2-3. The CDR3 totals 13 residues. Germline CDR1 is SGHTA and CDR2 is FQGNSA. The CDR3 region is CASSLAPPDTQYF. Complete variable domain (other parts from reference TRBV7-2 and TRBJ2-3): GAGVSQSPSNKVTEKGKDVELRCDPISGHTALYWYRQSLGQGLEFLIYFQGNSAPDKSGLPSDRFSAERTGGSVSTLTIQRTQQEDSAVYLCASSLAPPDTQYFGPGTRLTVL.

The chain is built from TRBV5-1 and TRBJ1-4; TCRdb returns TRBD1, unconfirmable since there is no DNA. Germline values: CDR1 SGHRS, CDR2 YFSETQ. The CDR3 is 19 amino acids. The CDR3 is CASSTGPGQGFATNEKLFF.

CDR3 sequence reads: CASSYFQVRLAKNIQYF. The chain employs TRBV3-1 and TRBJ2-4. Germline lookup yields CDR1 LGHDT and CDR2 YNNKEL (reference sequence). The CDR3 extends over 17 amino acids. The full variable domain, completed using reference TRBV3-1 and TRBJ2-4, is DTAVSQTPKYLVTQMGNDKSIKCEQNLGHDTMYWYKQDSKKFLKIMFSYNNKELIINETVPNRFSPKSPDKAHLNLHINSLELGDSAVYFCASSYFQVRLAKNIQYFGAGTRLSVL.

This chain joins TRBV7-9 and TRBJ2-7; there is no DNA to check the TCRdb D call of TRBD1. CDR1 is SEHNR, CDR2 FQNEAQ, per germline (reference sequence). The CDR3 covers 14 residues. CDR3 amino acids: CASSSPTGLGEQYF. Drawing the rest from reference TRBV7-9 and TRBJ2-7, the complete variable domain is DTGVSQNPRHKITKRGQNVTFRCDPISEHNRLYWYRQTLGQGPEFLTYFQNEAQLEKSRLLSDRFSAERPKGSFSTLEIQRTEQGDSAMYLCASSSPTGLGEQYFGPGTRLTVT.

The rearrangement joins TRBV27 to TRBJ2-3. The CDR3 has 14 residues. The germline CDR1 and CDR2 sequences are MNHEY and SMNVEV (reference sequence). The CDR3: CASSLPGHTDTQYF.